The clone carrying this T cell receptor beta chain was seen a handful of times. These data are taken from a study of Graves' ophthalmopathy and Graves' hyperthyroidism. Study information: The authors collected peripheral blood at initial diagnosis, before any treatment.

Amplification from RNA transcripts yielded the TCR beta CDR3 regions. RT-PCR in the first round used HTBI primers; a second-round multiplex PCR followed. TCRdb reanalysed the multiplex PCR reads using MiXCR and keeps one entry per CDR3 protein. Of more than 550,000 distinct CDR3 sequences in the sample, roughly two fifths were seen once. Moderate-to-severe activity, CAS ≥3, NOSPECS ≥4 and a duration under 3 months were seen in donors with ophthalmopathy. What supplied the PBMCs was roughly 11 ml of fresh peripheral blood. Germline CDR1 and CDR2: SGHDN and FVKESK. V was cut by 4 bases and J by 4 bases, with 16 bases left in between. The CDR3 is 16 residues long.

The chain is built from TRBV14 and TRBJ2-2; TRBD2 is a possible D gene (6 bases). The TCR comes from an adult man with Graves' ophthalmopathy. Input material: peripheral blood. CDR3 sequence reads: CASSREPGRGTGELFF. The CDR3 DNA reads TGTGCCAGCAGCCGAGAACCAGGGCGGGGCACCGGGGAGCTGTTTTTT.